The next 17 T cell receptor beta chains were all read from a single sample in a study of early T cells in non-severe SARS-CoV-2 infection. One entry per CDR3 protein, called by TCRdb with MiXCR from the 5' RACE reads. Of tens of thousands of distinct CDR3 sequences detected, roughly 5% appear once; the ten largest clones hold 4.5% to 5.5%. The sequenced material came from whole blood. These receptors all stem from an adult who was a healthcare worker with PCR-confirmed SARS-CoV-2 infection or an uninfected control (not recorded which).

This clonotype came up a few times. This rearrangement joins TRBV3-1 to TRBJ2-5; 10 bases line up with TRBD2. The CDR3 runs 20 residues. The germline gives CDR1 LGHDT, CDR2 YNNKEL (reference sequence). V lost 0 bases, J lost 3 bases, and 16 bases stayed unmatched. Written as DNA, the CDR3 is TGTGCCAGCAGCCAAGAAGGCAGCGGGAGGGCCCGAATAACCGAAGAGACCCAGTACTTC. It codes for CASSQEGSGRARITEETQYF.

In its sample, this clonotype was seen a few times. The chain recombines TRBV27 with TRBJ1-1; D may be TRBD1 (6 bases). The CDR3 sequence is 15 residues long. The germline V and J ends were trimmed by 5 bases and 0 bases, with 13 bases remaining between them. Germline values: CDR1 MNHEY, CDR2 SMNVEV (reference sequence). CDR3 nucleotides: TGTGCCAGCAGTCCACAGGGTTCAGTGAACACTGAAGCTTTCTTT. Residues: CASSPQGSVNTEAFF.

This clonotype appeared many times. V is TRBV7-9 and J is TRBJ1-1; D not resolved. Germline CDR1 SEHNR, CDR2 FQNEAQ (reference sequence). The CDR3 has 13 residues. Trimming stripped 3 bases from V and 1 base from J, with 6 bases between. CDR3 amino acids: CASSLSQNTEAFF. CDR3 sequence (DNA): TGTGCCAGCAGCTTGAGCCAGAACACTGAAGCTTTCTTT.

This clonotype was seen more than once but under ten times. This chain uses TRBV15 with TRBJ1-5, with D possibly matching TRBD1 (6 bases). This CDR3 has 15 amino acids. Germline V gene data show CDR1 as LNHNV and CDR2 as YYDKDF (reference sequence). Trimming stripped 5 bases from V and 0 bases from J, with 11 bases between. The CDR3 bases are TGTGCCACCAGCTCCGGGACAAGTAGCAATCAGCCCCAGCATTTT. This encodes CATSSGTSSNQPQHF.

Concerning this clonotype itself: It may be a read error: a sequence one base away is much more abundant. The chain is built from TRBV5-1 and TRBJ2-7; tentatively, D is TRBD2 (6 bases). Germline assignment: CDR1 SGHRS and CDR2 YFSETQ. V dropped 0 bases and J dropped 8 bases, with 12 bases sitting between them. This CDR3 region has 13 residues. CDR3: CASSLGRASKQYF. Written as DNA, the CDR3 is TGCGCCAGCAGCTTGGGGAGGGCATCCAAGCAGTACTTC. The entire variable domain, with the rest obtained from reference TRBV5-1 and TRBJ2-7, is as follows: KAGVTQTPRYLIKTRGQQVTLSCSPISGHRSVSWYQQTPGQGLQFLFEYFSETQRNKGNFPGRFSGRQFSNSRSEMNVSTLELGDSALYLCASSLGRASKQYFGPGTRLTVT.

The CDR3 nucleotides are TGTGCCAGCAGCGCGACTATCTCCTACGAGCAGTACTTC. Translating gives CASSATISYEQYF. J is TRBJ2-7 and V is TRBV4-2; possible D gene TRBD2, 5 bases. The CDR3 runs 13 residues. Germline-derived CDR1 and CDR2 are LGHNA and YNFKEQ. V was shortened by 5 bases and J by 0 bases, with 8 bases between the two germline ends.

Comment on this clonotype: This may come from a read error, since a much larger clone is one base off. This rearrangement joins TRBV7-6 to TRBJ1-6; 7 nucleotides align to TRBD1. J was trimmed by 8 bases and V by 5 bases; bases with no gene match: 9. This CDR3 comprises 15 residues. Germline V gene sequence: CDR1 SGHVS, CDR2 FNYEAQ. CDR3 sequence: CASSRTTTGDSPLHF. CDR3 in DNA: TGTGCCAGCAGCCGAACTACCACAGGGGATTCACCCCTCCACTTT.

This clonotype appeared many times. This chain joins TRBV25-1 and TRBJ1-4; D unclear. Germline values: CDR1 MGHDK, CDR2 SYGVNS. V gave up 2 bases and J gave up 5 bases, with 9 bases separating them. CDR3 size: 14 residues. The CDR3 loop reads CASSEGTLNEKLFF. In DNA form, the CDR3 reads TGTGCCAGCAGTGAAGGAACCCTGAATGAAAAACTGTTTTTT.

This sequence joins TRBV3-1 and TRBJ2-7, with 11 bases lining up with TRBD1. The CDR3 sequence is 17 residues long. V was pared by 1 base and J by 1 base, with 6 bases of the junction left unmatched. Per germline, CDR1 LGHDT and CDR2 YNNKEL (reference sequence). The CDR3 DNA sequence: TGTGCCAGCAGCCAAGTCACCGGGACAGGGGGTTCCTACGAGCAGTACTTC. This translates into CASSQVTGTGGSYEQYF.

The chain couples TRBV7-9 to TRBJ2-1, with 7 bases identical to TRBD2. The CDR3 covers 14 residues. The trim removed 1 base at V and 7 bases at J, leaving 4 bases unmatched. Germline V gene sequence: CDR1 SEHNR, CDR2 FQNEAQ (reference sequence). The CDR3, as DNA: TGTGCCAGCAGCTTAGGGAGCGGGGATAATGAGCAGTTCTTC. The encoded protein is CASSLGSGDNEQFF.

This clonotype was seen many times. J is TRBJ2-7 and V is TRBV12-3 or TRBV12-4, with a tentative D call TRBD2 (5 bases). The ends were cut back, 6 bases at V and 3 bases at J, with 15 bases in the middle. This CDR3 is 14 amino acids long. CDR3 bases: TGTGCCAGCAGCTCTGGCGGAGGTGACTACGAGCAGTACTTC. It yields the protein CASSSGGGDYEQYF.

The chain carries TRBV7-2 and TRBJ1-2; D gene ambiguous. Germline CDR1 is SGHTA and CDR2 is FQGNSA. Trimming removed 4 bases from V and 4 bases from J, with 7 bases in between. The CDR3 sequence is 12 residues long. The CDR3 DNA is TGTGCCAGCAGCTCCAATACCTATGGCTACACCTTC. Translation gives CASSSNTYGYTF.

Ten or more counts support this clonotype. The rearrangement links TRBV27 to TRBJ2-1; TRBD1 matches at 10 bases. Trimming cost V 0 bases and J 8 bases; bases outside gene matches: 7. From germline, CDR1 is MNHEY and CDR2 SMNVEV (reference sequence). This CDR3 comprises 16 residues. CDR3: CASSLSWDRGIDEQFF. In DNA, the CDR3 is TGTGCCAGCAGTTTATCGTGGGACAGGGGTATCGATGAGCAGTTCTTC.

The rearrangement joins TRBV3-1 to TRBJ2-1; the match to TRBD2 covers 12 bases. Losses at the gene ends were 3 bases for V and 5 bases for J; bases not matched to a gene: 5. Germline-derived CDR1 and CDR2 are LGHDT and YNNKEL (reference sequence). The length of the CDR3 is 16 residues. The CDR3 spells CASSHSRTSGDNEQFF. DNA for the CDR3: TGTGCCAGCAGCCATTCCAGGACTAGCGGGGACAATGAGCAGTTCTTC.

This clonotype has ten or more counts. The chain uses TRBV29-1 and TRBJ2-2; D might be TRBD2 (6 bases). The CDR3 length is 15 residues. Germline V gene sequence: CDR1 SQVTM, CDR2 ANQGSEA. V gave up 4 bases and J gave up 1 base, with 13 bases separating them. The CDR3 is CSVGGTQGNTGELFF. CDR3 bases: TGCAGCGTTGGAGGGACTCAGGGGAACACCGGGGAGCTGTTTTTT.

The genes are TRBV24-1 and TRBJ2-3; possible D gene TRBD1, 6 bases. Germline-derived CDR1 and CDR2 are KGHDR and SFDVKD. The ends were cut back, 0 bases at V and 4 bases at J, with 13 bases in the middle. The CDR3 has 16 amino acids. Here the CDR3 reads CATSDLVGSGADTQYF. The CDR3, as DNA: TGTGCCACCAGTGATTTGGTTGGCTCAGGGGCAGATACGCAGTATTTT.

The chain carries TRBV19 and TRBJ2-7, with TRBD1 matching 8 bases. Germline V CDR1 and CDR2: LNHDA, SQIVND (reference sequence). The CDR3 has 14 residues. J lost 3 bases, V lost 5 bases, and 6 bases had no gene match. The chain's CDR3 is CASSHSGTGYEQYF. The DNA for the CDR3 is TGTGCCAGTAGTCACTCCGGGACAGGCTACGAGCAGTACTTC.